This T cell receptor (beta chain) comes out of a study of T-cell memory formation after mild COVID-19. Study conclusions and caveats: Researchers report contracting CD4+ clones mostly in CM and EM, with CD8+ clones in EMRA.

Germline loops: CDR1 MNHEY, CDR2 SVGAGI. Trimming pared 6 bases from V and 15 bases from J, leaving 15 bases between. The CDR3 runs to 11 residues. The table lists this clonotype with many counts. Its matching antigen is unknown. From the 5' RACE reads, TCRdb called clonotypes with MiXCR, one entry per CDR3 protein. The sample has about 180,000 distinct CDR3 sequences; around a sixth are singletons. This TCR derives from a man aged 18 to 29 who had mild COVID-19 (a few samples of this study predate the infection). Cell type and time point are not known. Source material: PBMCs or a T cell subset sorted from them (not recorded which). The rearrangement uses TRBV6-5 and TRBJ2-1; the D gene is possibly TRBD1 (5 bases). CDR3 amino acids: CASRAGSAVFF. For the CDR3, the DNA is TGTGCCAGCAGAGCAGGGTCCGCGGTGTTCTTC.